The T cell receptor (beta chain) described here comes from a study of shared clonotypes between healthy human individuals. Authors' processing steps: As immunoSEQ supplied junction-only sequences (without quality scores), filtering differed. Assay: immunoSEQ multiplex PCR; the TCRdb copy retains only in-frame clones and omits some. V and J calls and clone size follow that table, whereas D and trimming were derived from the DNA. Counted here are more than 2,000,000 clones, 85% to 95% occurring once; the ten biggest clones make up more than 0.12%. The sequencing sample was made of naive CD4+ T cells sorted from blood. Subset described: CD45RA+ positively selected. This TCR came from a man younger than 35 in good health.

CDR3 nucleotides: TGTGCCAGCAGTGACCAGGGAGAGCAGTACTTC. It is translated as CASSDQGEQYF. The V gene is TRBV2, the J gene TRBJ2-7; D perhaps matches TRBD1 (5 bases). This CDR3 has 11 residues. The germline CDR1 and CDR2 sequences are SNHLY and FYNNEI. Trimming left V 3 bases short and J 7 bases short, with 7 bases between.